This is a list of T cell receptor beta chains from one sample in a study of T cell responses to AZD1222 COVID-19 vaccine. TCRdb keeps only in-frame clones here, not all; method: immunoSEQ multiplex PCR. The sample contains 120,000 or so clones, 80% to 90% of which appear only once. Sequences were derived from peripheral blood, sampled on day 0 of AZD1222 vaccination. The receptors derive from an adult in good health. Each CDR3 is given with its conserved first and last residue. D genes are given only for firm matches.

v_gene	d_gene	j_gene	CDR3aa
TRBV2	TRBD1	TRBJ2-7	CASSEGTGKHEQYF
TRBV29-1	NA	TRBJ2-7	CSVRRPGADEQYF
TRBV5-6	NA	TRBJ2-7	CASSFFGDEQYF
TRBV11-2	NA	TRBJ1-5	CASSLERDQPQHF
TRBV10-1	NA	TRBJ2-1	CASGRKGGEQFF
TRBV6-2/TRBV6-3	TRBD2	TRBJ2-3	CASSSLGWREFFTDTQYF
TRBV19	TRBD1	TRBJ2-7	CASSGRGPSYEQYF
TRBV21-1	NA	TRBJ2-7	CASSKGDYEQYF
TRBV7-6	NA	TRBJ2-1	CASSSNGRRDFEQFF
TRBV11-3	NA	TRBJ1-6	CASSLDRWTALLYNSPLHF
TRBV5-4	NA	TRBJ2-1	CASSLAAGSSYNEQFF
TRBV7-9	TRBD1	TRBJ1-1	CASTIQGDTEAFF
TRBV11-2	TRBD1	TRBJ2-7	CASSLDLRQGGHEQYF
TRBV2	NA	TRBJ2-7	CATKAGSTYEQYF
TRBV5-1	NA	TRBJ2-2	CASSLGDLNTGELFF
TRBV28	TRBD1	TRBJ1-6	CASSLPGTGNSPLHF
TRBV5-4	NA	TRBJ1-2	CASSLAGGRMYYGYTF
TRBV4-3	NA	TRBJ1-5	CASSQDRALLNQPQHF
TRBV19	NA	TRBJ2-7	CASSPREGPPIREQYF
TRBV21-1	NA	TRBJ1-6	CASSKAGPSSPLHF
TRBV7-9	TRBD1	TRBJ2-3	CASGPGQGVTDTQYF
TRBV28	TRBD2	TRBJ2-7	CASSPAGRGTPEQYF
TRBV4-2	NA	TRBJ2-3	CASSQHTGSGVTDTQYF
TRBV30	NA	TRBJ2-3	CAWSVRGGWGTQYF
TRBV21-1	NA	TRBJ1-1	CASSKGHTSAEAFF
TRBV9	TRBD1	TRBJ2-7	CASSLRAGGPYEQYF
TRBV4-2	TRBD2	TRBJ2-1	CASSQGTSGYNEQFF
TRBV5-1	TRBD1	TRBJ1-2	CASSQGQGPNYGYTF
TRBV2	TRBD1	TRBJ1-2	CASSEQGDSTLEGYTF
TRBV13	TRBD1	TRBJ1-6	CASSSGQANSPLHF
TRBV9	TRBD2	TRBJ2-5	CASSVEGIGEGTQYF
TRBV7-8	NA	TRBJ1-1	CASSLGRVLDTEAFF
TRBV5-1	TRBD2	TRBJ2-3	CASSLGASGATDTQYF
TRBV10-3	NA	TRBJ2-1	CAIRRDSTEQFF
TRBV5-1	TRBD1	TRBJ1-4	CASRRTGLDEKLFF
TRBV6-5	NA	TRBJ2-1	CASSWRAASSYNEQFF
TRBV27	NA	TRBJ1-5	CASSSSGTSNQPQHF
TRBV4-3	NA	TRBJ1-5	CASSQVRGINQPQHF
TRBV19	NA	TRBJ2-1	CASSIQGFYNEQFF
TRBV18	TRBD1	TRBJ2-3	CASSPQGQGGTDTQYF
TRBV7-2	TRBD2	TRBJ2-2	CASSPSLAGVSTGELFF
TRBV2	NA	TRBJ1-2	CASREGRGNYGYTF
TRBV28	NA	TRBJ2-7	CASRGRELREQYF
TRBV5-1	TRBD2	TRBJ2-1	CASSGAGGPSYEQFF
TRBV10-3	NA	TRBJ1-1	CATVGGITEAFF
TRBV19	NA	TRBJ2-7	CASSIAGISYEQYF
TRBV10-3	TRBD1	TRBJ2-7	CAISEWDRDYEQYF
TRBV5-4	NA	TRBJ2-5	CASSLKGRGETQYF
TRBV2	TRBD1	TRBJ1-3	CASSVMGTAPSSGNTIYF
TRBV7-2	NA	TRBJ2-5	CASSFPPNGRQETQYF
TRBV14	NA	TRBJ1-1	CASSRHRDGTEAFF
TRBV28	TRBD2	TRBJ2-1	CASSRRLAGGGNEQFF
TRBV28	TRBD1	TRBJ1-1	CASNTGQPRWAFF
TRBV7-9	NA	TRBJ2-1	CASSSGRSGVDEQFF
TRBV19	NA	TRBJ1-1	CASRNREAYTEAFF
TRBV5-1	TRBD2	TRBJ2-7	CASSLPLAGVASAEQYF
TRBV28	NA	TRBJ1-5	CASRVLPGANFNQPQHF
TRBV7-2	NA	TRBJ1-3	CASSFSGNTIYF
TRBV12-3/TRBV12-4	NA	TRBJ2-2	CASTRAGTGELFF